Listed below are T cell receptor beta chains from one sample, sequenced in a study of shared clonotypes between healthy human individuals. Using immunoSEQ multiplex PCR, the repertoire was profiled, and TCRdb retains in-frame clones only, with some absent. The table includes 1,500,000 or so clones, around 97% detected once. The sequencing input was naive CD4+ T cells sorted from blood. These receptors were obtained from a man aged 30 to 45 in good health. Each CDR3 is given with its conserved first and last residue. A D gene is named only where the DNA matches it firmly. The size of a clone is reported for some rows only, either as once, few or many, or as a class for expanded clones.

abundance: NA; v_gene: TRBV28; d_gene: NA; j_gene: TRBJ2-1; CDR3nt: TGTGCCAGCAGTTTAGTTCGCCAGCGGACCTACAATGAGCAGTTCTTC; CDR3aa: CASSLVRQRTYNEQFF
abundance: NA; v_gene: TRBV9; d_gene: TRBD2; j_gene: TRBJ2-3; CDR3nt: TGTGCCAGCAGCGCCGGGACTAGCGGATACACAGATACGCAGTATTTT; CDR3aa: CASSAGTSGYTDTQYF
abundance: NA; v_gene: TRBV7-2; d_gene: NA; j_gene: TRBJ2-6; CDR3nt: TGTGCCAGCAGCTTAAAGTTTGGGGCCAACGTCCTGACTTTC; CDR3aa: CASSLKFGANVLTF
abundance: once; v_gene: TRBV7-7; d_gene: NA; j_gene: TRBJ1-1; CDR3nt: TGTGCCAGCAGCTTAGGAGAGAACACTGAAGCTTTCTTT; CDR3aa: CASSLGENTEAFF
abundance: NA; v_gene: TRBV7-7; d_gene: TRBD2; j_gene: TRBJ2-1; CDR3nt: TGTGCCAGCAGCTTAGGGACTAGCGGGCTCTCCTACAATGAGCAGTTCTTC; CDR3aa: CASSLGTSGLSYNEQFF
abundance: once; v_gene: TRBV29-1; d_gene: NA; j_gene: TRBJ2-5; CDR3nt: TGCAGCGTTGAGGTACTATCGGAGACCCAGTACTTC; CDR3aa: CSVEVLSETQYF
abundance: NA; v_gene: TRBV27; d_gene: NA; j_gene: TRBJ2-7; CDR3nt: TGTGCCAGCAGTTTCAGGGGAACCTCCTACGAGCAGTACTTC; CDR3aa: CASSFRGTSYEQYF
abundance: NA; v_gene: TRBV6-5; d_gene: TRBD1; j_gene: TRBJ2-7; CDR3nt: TGTGCCAGCAGTTACCTTAACAGGGGCCACGAGCAGTACTTC; CDR3aa: CASSYLNRGHEQYF
abundance: NA; v_gene: TRBV6-1; d_gene: NA; j_gene: TRBJ1-2; CDR3nt: TGTGCCAGCACCCCGGGTGGGCGGAACTATGGCTACACCTTC; CDR3aa: CASTPGGRNYGYTF
abundance: NA; v_gene: TRBV6-5; d_gene: NA; j_gene: TRBJ2-1; CDR3nt: TGTGCCAGCAGTTCCCCTGGCGCAAGCCGGGATGAGCAGTTCTTC; CDR3aa: CASSSPGASRDEQFF
abundance: NA; v_gene: TRBV2; d_gene: NA; j_gene: TRBJ1-5; CDR3nt: TGTGCCAGCGCCAAAGACATCAATCAGCCCCAGCATTTT; CDR3aa: CASAKDINQPQHF
abundance: NA; v_gene: TRBV7-3; d_gene: NA; j_gene: TRBJ1-1; CDR3nt: TGTGCCAGCAGCTTGGTTACGAACACTGAAGCTTTCTTT; CDR3aa: CASSLVTNTEAFF
abundance: NA; v_gene: TRBV4-3; d_gene: NA; j_gene: TRBJ2-5; CDR3nt: TGCGCCAGCAGCCAAGAAAGCCGTAGGCAAGAGACCCAGTACTTC; CDR3aa: CASSQESRRQETQYF
abundance: NA; v_gene: TRBV9; d_gene: NA; j_gene: TRBJ1-4; CDR3nt: TGTGCCAGCAGCCCAGAGGGATCTGGGCCCCTTGAAAAACTGTTTTTT; CDR3aa: CASSPEGSGPLEKLFF
abundance: NA; v_gene: TRBV5-6; d_gene: NA; j_gene: TRBJ1-3; CDR3nt: TGTGCCAGCAGCTTGGCGGTTACACTCTCTGGAAACACCATATATTTT; CDR3aa: CASSLAVTLSGNTIYF
abundance: NA; v_gene: TRBV14; d_gene: TRBD1; j_gene: TRBJ2-7; CDR3nt: TGTGCCAGCAGCTCCGGGACAGGGAGTCACGAGCAGTACTTC; CDR3aa: CASSSGTGSHEQYF
abundance: NA; v_gene: TRBV2; d_gene: NA; j_gene: TRBJ2-2; CDR3nt: TGTGCCAGCAGCCTTTACCTGCTGGACAGCTGGAGGGGCATTACCGGGGAGCTGTTTTTT; CDR3aa: CASSLYLLDSWRGITGELFF
abundance: NA; v_gene: TRBV27; d_gene: TRBD1; j_gene: TRBJ1-4; CDR3nt: TGTGCCAGCAGTTTACAGGGGGTAGGAAAACTGTTTTTT; CDR3aa: CASSLQGVGKLFF
abundance: NA; v_gene: TRBV11-2; d_gene: NA; j_gene: TRBJ1-1; CDR3nt: TGTGCCAGCAGCTTACGAGGCACCTTGAACACTGAAGCTTTCTTT; CDR3aa: CASSLRGTLNTEAFF
abundance: NA; v_gene: TRBV6-5; d_gene: TRBD1; j_gene: TRBJ1-5; CDR3nt: TGTGCCAGCAGTAATACAGGGGGCACCCAGCATTTT; CDR3aa: CASSNTGGTQHF
abundance: NA; v_gene: TRBV27; d_gene: NA; j_gene: TRBJ1-2; CDR3nt: TGTGCCAGCAGTTTACAGGGAACCTATGGCTACACCTTC; CDR3aa: CASSLQGTYGYTF
abundance: NA; v_gene: TRBV4-1; d_gene: NA; j_gene: TRBJ1-1; CDR3nt: TGCGCCAGCAGCCAGGGATTGGGTTCTGAAGCTTTCTTT; CDR3aa: CASSQGLGSEAFF
abundance: NA; v_gene: TRBV9; d_gene: TRBD1; j_gene: TRBJ2-7; CDR3nt: TGTGCCAGCAGCAGACAGGGCTTAACCTACGAGCAGTACTTC; CDR3aa: CASSRQGLTYEQYF
abundance: NA; v_gene: TRBV28; d_gene: TRBD1; j_gene: TRBJ1-1; CDR3nt: TGTGCCAGCAGCAAACAGGGGACTGAAGCTTTCTTT; CDR3aa: CASSKQGTEAFF
abundance: NA; v_gene: TRBV7-2; d_gene: TRBD2; j_gene: TRBJ2-5; CDR3nt: TGTGCCAGCAGCTTGGGCTCGCTTAGTAGCGGGAATGAAATGAAGACCCAGTACTTC; CDR3aa: CASSLGSLSSGNEMKTQYF
abundance: NA; v_gene: TRBV7-8; d_gene: TRBD2; j_gene: TRBJ2-7; CDR3nt: TGTGCCAGCAGCCTACAGCGGACTAGCACCTACGAGCAGTACTTC; CDR3aa: CASSLQRTSTYEQYF
abundance: NA; v_gene: TRBV18; d_gene: NA; j_gene: TRBJ2-5; CDR3nt: TGTGCCAGCTCACCACAAAGGGACTTCCAAGAGACCCAGTACTTC; CDR3aa: CASSPQRDFQETQYF
abundance: NA; v_gene: TRBV30; d_gene: NA; j_gene: TRBJ1-5; CDR3nt: TGTGCCTGGAGTGTAGGGGGAGTCAGCAATCAGCCCCAGCATTTT; CDR3aa: CAWSVGGVSNQPQHF
abundance: once; v_gene: TRBV28; d_gene: NA; j_gene: TRBJ2-7; CDR3nt: TGTGCCAGCAGTTTCCCGTCAGGGTTGTCCTACGAGCAGTACTTC; CDR3aa: CASSFPSGLSYEQYF
abundance: once; v_gene: TRBV5-5; d_gene: TRBD2; j_gene: TRBJ2-3; CDR3nt: TGTGCCAGCAGCCCGATAGCGGGAGGCAGCACAGATACGCAGTATTTT; CDR3aa: CASSPIAGGSTDTQYF
abundance: NA; v_gene: TRBV5-4; d_gene: NA; j_gene: TRBJ2-1; CDR3nt: TGTGCCAGCAGCTTGAGGTTGGCAGGGGTCGGTAATGAGCAGTTCTTC; CDR3aa: CASSLRLAGVGNEQFF
abundance: NA; v_gene: TRBV27; d_gene: NA; j_gene: TRBJ1-1; CDR3nt: TGTGCCAGCAGTTTATCGCCTTCGGGGCTGTGGAACACTGAAGCTTTCTTT; CDR3aa: CASSLSPSGLWNTEAFF
abundance: NA; v_gene: TRBV7-9; d_gene: NA; j_gene: TRBJ2-7; CDR3nt: TGTGCCAGCAGCACCCTTTACGAGCAGTACTTC; CDR3aa: CASSTLYEQYF
abundance: NA; v_gene: TRBV11-2; d_gene: NA; j_gene: TRBJ2-1; CDR3nt: TGTGCCAGCAGCTTCTACCCGAAGAAAATAGCCGATCACAATGAGCAGTTCTTC; CDR3aa: CASSFYPKKIADHNEQFF
abundance: NA; v_gene: TRBV5-1; d_gene: NA; j_gene: TRBJ2-5; CDR3nt: TGCGCCAGCAGCATAAGAGCAGGACAAGAGACCCAGTACTTC; CDR3aa: CASSIRAGQETQYF
abundance: NA; v_gene: TRBV5-6; d_gene: TRBD1; j_gene: TRBJ2-7; CDR3nt: TGTGCCAGCAGCTTAGCCGGGACAGGGTCCTACGAGCAGTACTTC; CDR3aa: CASSLAGTGSYEQYF
abundance: NA; v_gene: TRBV2; d_gene: NA; j_gene: TRBJ2-1; CDR3nt: TGTGCCAGCAGTGAAGAAACTTATTACAATGAGCAGTTCTTC; CDR3aa: CASSEETYYNEQFF
abundance: NA; v_gene: TRBV18; d_gene: TRBD2; j_gene: TRBJ2-4; CDR3nt: TGTGCCAGCTCACGTCTGCCTGGGACTAGCGGTGGAAAAAACATTCAGTACTTC; CDR3aa: CASSRLPGTSGGKNIQYF
abundance: NA; v_gene: TRBV18; d_gene: NA; j_gene: TRBJ1-3; CDR3nt: TGTGCCAGCTCAGTTGCAGGCTCTGGAAACACCATATATTTT; CDR3aa: CASSVAGSGNTIYF
abundance: once; v_gene: TRBV5-1; d_gene: NA; j_gene: TRBJ2-7; CDR3nt: TGCGCCAGCAGCCATGGGGGACTTATCTACGAGCAGTACTTC; CDR3aa: CASSHGGLIYEQYF
abundance: NA; v_gene: TRBV19; d_gene: NA; j_gene: TRBJ2-2; CDR3nt: TGTGCCAGTAGCGGTGGGATGAACACCGGGGAGCTGTTTTTT; CDR3aa: CASSGGMNTGELFF
abundance: NA; v_gene: TRBV7-9; d_gene: TRBD1; j_gene: TRBJ1-1; CDR3nt: TGTGCCAGCAGCTTCTCCGGACAGGGGAACACTGAAGCTTTCTTT; CDR3aa: CASSFSGQGNTEAFF
abundance: NA; v_gene: TRBV11-2; d_gene: NA; j_gene: TRBJ2-6; CDR3nt: TGTGCCAGCAGCTTAAGGCGCGACGCGGCAGGGGCCAACGTCCTGACTTTC; CDR3aa: CASSLRRDAAGANVLTF
abundance: NA; v_gene: TRBV25-1; d_gene: TRBD2; j_gene: TRBJ2-3; CDR3nt: TGTGCCAGCAGGGGGAGCGGGAGTCCCACAGATACGCAGTATTTT; CDR3aa: CASRGSGSPTDTQYF
abundance: once; v_gene: TRBV18; d_gene: NA; j_gene: TRBJ2-5; CDR3nt: TGTGCCAGCTCACCAATTGCACAGTTTCAAGAGACCCAGTACTTC; CDR3aa: CASSPIAQFQETQYF
abundance: NA; v_gene: TRBV19; d_gene: NA; j_gene: TRBJ2-5; CDR3nt: TGTGCCAGTAGTCCCGGACAATTCCAAGAGACCCAGTACTTC; CDR3aa: CASSPGQFQETQYF
abundance: NA; v_gene: TRBV6-6; d_gene: NA; j_gene: TRBJ2-3; CDR3nt: TGTGCCAGCAGCACCCCCAGGGCAGATACGCAGTATTTT; CDR3aa: CASSTPRADTQYF
abundance: NA; v_gene: TRBV11-2; d_gene: NA; j_gene: TRBJ2-2; CDR3nt: TGTGCCAGCAGCACACTCGGCGGGGAGCTGTTTTTT; CDR3aa: CASSTLGGELFF
abundance: NA; v_gene: TRBV18; d_gene: TRBD2; j_gene: TRBJ2-2; CDR3nt: TGTGCCAGCTCACCTCTAGCGGCCGGGGAGCTGTTTTTT; CDR3aa: CASSPLAAGELFF
abundance: once; v_gene: TRBV11-2; d_gene: NA; j_gene: TRBJ2-3; CDR3nt: TGTGCCAGCAGTCCGGACTACACTAGCACAGATACGCAGTATTTT; CDR3aa: CASSPDYTSTDTQYF
abundance: NA; v_gene: TRBV7-9; d_gene: TRBD2; j_gene: TRBJ2-7; CDR3nt: TGTGCCAGCAGCTTAGCGGCGACTAGCGGGCGTTATTCCTACGAGCAGTACTTC; CDR3aa: CASSLAATSGRYSYEQYF
abundance: NA; v_gene: TRBV7-2; d_gene: NA; j_gene: TRBJ2-3; CDR3nt: TGTGCCAGCAGCCCCCGCTACACAGATACGCAGTATTTT; CDR3aa: CASSPRYTDTQYF
abundance: NA; v_gene: TRBV5-4; d_gene: TRBD2; j_gene: TRBJ2-1; CDR3nt: TGTGCCAGCAGCGGGGGACTAGCAGTTTACAATGAGCAGTTCTTC; CDR3aa: CASSGGLAVYNEQFF
abundance: NA; v_gene: TRBV7-9; d_gene: NA; j_gene: TRBJ2-5; CDR3nt: TGTGCCAGCAGCTTAAGGCAAATTCAAGAGACCCAGTACTTC; CDR3aa: CASSLRQIQETQYF
abundance: NA; v_gene: TRBV4-2; d_gene: TRBD2; j_gene: TRBJ2-3; CDR3nt: TGTGCCAGCAGCCAAGAAGATGGTGCCGGACTAGCGTTCCAAACTAGCACAGATACGCAGTATTTT; CDR3aa: CASSQEDGAGLAFQTSTDTQYF
abundance: NA; v_gene: TRBV7-9; d_gene: NA; j_gene: TRBJ1-1; CDR3nt: TGTGCCAGCAGCCCCAGATGGCTGGGCCCGGACACTGAAGCTTTCTTT; CDR3aa: CASSPRWLGPDTEAFF